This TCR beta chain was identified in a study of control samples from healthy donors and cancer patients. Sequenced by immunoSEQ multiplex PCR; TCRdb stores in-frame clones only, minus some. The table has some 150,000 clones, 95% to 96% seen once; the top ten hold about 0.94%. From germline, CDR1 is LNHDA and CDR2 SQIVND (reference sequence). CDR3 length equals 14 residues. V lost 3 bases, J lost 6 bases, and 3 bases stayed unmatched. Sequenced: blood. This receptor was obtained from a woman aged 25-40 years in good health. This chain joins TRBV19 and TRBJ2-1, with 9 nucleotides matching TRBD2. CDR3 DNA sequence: TGTGCCAGTAGTATTTCACTAGCGGGCAATGAGCAGTTCTTC. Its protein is CASSISLAGNEQFF.